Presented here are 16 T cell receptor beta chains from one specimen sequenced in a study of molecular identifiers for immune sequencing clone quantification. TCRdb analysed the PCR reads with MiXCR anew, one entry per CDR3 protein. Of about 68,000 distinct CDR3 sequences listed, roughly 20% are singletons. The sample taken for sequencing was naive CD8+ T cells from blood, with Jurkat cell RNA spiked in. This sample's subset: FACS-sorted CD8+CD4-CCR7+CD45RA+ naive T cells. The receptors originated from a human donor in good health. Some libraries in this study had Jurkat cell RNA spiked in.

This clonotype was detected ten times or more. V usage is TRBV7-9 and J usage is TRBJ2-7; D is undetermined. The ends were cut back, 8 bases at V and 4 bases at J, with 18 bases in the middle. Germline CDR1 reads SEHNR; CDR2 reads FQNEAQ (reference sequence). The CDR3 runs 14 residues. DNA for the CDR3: TGTGCCAGCGGGCCCCCCGTTGGGAAGTACGAGCAGTACTTC. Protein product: CASGPPVGKYEQYF.

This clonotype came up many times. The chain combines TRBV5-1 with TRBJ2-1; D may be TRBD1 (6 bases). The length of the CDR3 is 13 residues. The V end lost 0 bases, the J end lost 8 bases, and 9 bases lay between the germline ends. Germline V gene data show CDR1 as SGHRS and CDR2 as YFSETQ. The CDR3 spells CASSLAGGHEQFF. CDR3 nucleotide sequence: TGCGCCAGCAGCTTGGCTGGGGGCCATGAGCAGTTCTTC.

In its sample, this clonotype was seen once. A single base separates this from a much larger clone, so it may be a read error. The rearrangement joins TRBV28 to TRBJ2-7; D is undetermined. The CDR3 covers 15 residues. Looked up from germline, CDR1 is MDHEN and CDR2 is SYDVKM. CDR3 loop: CASSFPRTGSYEQHF. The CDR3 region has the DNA TGTGCCAGCAGTTTCCCCCGAACTGGTTCCTACGAGCAGCACTTC.

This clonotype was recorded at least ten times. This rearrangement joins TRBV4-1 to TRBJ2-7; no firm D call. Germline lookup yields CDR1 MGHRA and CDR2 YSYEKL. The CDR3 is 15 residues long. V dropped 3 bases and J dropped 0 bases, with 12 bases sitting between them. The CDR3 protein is CASSHLDLASYEQYF. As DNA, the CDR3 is TGCGCCAGCAGCCACCTGGACCTGGCCTCCTACGAGCAGTACTTC.

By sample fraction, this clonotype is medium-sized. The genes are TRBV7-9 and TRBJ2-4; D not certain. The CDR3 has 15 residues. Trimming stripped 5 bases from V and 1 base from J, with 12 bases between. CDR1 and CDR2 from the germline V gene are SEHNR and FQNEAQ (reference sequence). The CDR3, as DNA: TGTGCCAGCAGCCACCCACTTGAGGCCAAAAACATTCAGTACTTC. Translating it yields CASSHPLEAKNIQYF.

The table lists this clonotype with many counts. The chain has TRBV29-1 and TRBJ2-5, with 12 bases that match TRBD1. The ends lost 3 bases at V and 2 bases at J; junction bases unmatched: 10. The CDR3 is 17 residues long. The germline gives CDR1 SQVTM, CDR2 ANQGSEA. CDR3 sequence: CSVDGTGGGNGQETQYF. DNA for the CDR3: TGCAGCGTTGATGGGACAGGGGGCGGTAATGGACAAGAGACCCAGTACTTC.

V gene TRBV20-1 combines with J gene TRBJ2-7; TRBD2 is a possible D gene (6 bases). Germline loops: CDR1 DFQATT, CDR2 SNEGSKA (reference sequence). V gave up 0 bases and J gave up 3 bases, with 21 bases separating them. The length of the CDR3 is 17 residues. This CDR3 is CSARDYNSGTLVYEQYF. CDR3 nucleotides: TGCAGTGCTAGAGATTATAACTCCGGGACTCTGGTCTACGAGCAGTACTTC.

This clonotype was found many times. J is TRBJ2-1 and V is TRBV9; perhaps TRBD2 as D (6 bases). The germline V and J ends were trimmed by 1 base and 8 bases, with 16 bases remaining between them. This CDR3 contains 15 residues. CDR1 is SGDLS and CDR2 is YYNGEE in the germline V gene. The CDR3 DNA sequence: TGTGCCAGCAGCGTATCGGGACTCGACTCCTATGAGCAGTTCTTC. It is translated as CASSVSGLDSYEQFF.

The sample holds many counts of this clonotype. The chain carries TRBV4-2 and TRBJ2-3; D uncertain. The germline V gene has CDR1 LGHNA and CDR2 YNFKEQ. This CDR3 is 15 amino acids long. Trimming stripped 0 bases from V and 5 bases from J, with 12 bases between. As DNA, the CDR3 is TGTGCCAGCAGCCAAGAACTTATCCCTGGAGATACGCAGTATTTT. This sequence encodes CASSQELIPGDTQYF.

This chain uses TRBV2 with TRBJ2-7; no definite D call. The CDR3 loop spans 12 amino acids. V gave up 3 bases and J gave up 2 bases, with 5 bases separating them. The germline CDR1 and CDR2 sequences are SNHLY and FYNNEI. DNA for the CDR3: TGTGCCAGCAGTGACAGGCCCTACGAGCAGTACTTC. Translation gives CASSDRPYEQYF.

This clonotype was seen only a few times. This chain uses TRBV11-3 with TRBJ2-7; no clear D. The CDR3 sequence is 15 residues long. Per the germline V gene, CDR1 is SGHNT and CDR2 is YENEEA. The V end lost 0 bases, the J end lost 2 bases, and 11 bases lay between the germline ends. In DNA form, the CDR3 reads TGTGCCAGCAGCTTAGATAGGACGGATACCTACGAGCAGTACTTC. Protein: CASSLDRTDTYEQYF.

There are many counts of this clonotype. CDR3 protein: CATSDFPRTGDEKLFF. The CDR3 region has the DNA TGTGCCACCAGTGATTTCCCAAGGACAGGCGATGAAAAACTGTTTTTT. The V call is TRBV24-1, the J call TRBJ1-4, with 7 bases fitting TRBD1. The germline gives CDR1 KGHDR, CDR2 SFDVKD. The J segment lost 6 bases and the V segment lost 1 base, leaving 7 bases of the junction unmatched. The CDR3 is 16 residues long.

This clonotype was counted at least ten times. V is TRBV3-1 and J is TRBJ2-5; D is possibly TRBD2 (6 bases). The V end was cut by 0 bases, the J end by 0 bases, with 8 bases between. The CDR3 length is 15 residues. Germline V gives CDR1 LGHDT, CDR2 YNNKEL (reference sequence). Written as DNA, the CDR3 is TGTGCCAGCAGCCAAGATTCGGGAGACCAAGAGACCCAGTACTTC. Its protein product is CASSQDSGDQETQYF.

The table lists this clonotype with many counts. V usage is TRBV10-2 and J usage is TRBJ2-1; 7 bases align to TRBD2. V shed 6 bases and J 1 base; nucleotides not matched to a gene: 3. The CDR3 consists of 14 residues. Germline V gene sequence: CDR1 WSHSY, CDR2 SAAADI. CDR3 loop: CASSTSASYNEQFF. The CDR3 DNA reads TGCGCCAGCAGCACTAGCGCTTCCTACAATGAGCAGTTCTTC.

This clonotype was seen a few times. The CDR3 DNA follows: TGTGCCAGCAGTCCCGAGGATGTCCCCGGGGAGCTGTTTTTT. It yields the protein CASSPEDVPGELFF. This chain joins TRBV27 and TRBJ2-2; D gene ambiguous. This CDR3 comprises 14 residues. Per the germline V gene, CDR1 is MNHEY and CDR2 is SMNVEV (reference sequence). Trimming removed 5 bases at V and 6 bases at J, with 13 bases between.

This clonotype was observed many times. The CDR3 DNA follows: TGTGCCAGCTCACCAGTAGCGGAAGCGACCTACAATGAGCAGTTCTTC. Encoded protein: CASSPVAEATYNEQFF. The chain couples TRBV18 to TRBJ2-1; tentative D call: TRBD2 (6 bases). Trimming took 2 bases from V and 2 from J, leaving 13 bases between them. Germline lookup yields CDR1 KGHSH and CDR2 LQKENI. This CDR3 comprises 16 residues.